One sample yielded the 21 T cell receptor beta chains listed below, sequenced in a study of T cell repertoires in cytomegalovirus infection. TCRdb passed the reads through MiXCR, listing each CDR3 protein once. The repertoire includes roughly 150,000 distinct CDR3 sequences, about a quarter of them detected once, and approximately 11% sits in the top ten. The specimen was PBMCs. Every receptor here comes from a human donor in good health (CMV status not recorded). Some clones in this sample may be carry-over from other donors' samples.

This clonotype was counted many times. The chain links TRBV7-6 to TRBJ1-2; TRBD1 agrees at 9 bases. Per the germline V gene, CDR1 is SGHVS and CDR2 is FNYEAQ. J was trimmed by 6 bases and V by 6 bases; bases with no gene match: 5. This CDR3 is 13 amino acids long. For the CDR3, the DNA is TGTGCCAGCAGACCGGGACAGGGAAATGGCTACACCTTC. It encodes CASRPGQGNGYTF.

The CDR3 is CASTPRTSGTGELFF. In DNA, the CDR3 is TGTGCCAGCACCCCTAGGACTAGTGGGACCGGGGAGCTGTTTTTT. This chain joins TRBV6-1 and TRBJ2-2, with TRBD2 identical over 7 bases. The V gene's germline CDR1 is MNHNS and CDR2 SASEGT. V shed 7 bases, J shed 5 bases, and the junction held 10 bases outside the gene matches. This CDR3 spans 15 amino acids.

This clonotype was seen only a few times. The V gene is TRBV28, the J gene TRBJ1-2; D is unclear. Germline V gene lookup returns CDR1 MDHEN and CDR2 SYDVKM. The CDR3 runs to 14 residues. Trimming took 3 bases from V and 4 from J, leaving 12 bases between them. The CDR3 DNA reads as TGTGCCAGCAGTTTGGTGGCAGGTACCTATGGCTACACCTTC. This sequence encodes CASSLVAGTYGYTF.

The V call is TRBV14, the J call TRBJ1-1, with a tentative D call TRBD1 (5 bases). The germline CDR1 and CDR2 sequences are SGHDN and FVKESK. Trimming removed 1 base at V and 7 bases at J, with 13 bases between. The CDR3 totals 14 residues. The CDR3 DNA reads TGTGCCAGCAGCCAAGTTAAGGAGGGGCGTGAAGCTTTCTTT. Its translation: CASSQVKEGREAFF.

This clonotype was recorded many times. This sequence joins TRBV7-9 and TRBJ2-5; 7 bases line up with TRBD2. CDR1 and CDR2 from the germline V gene are SEHNR and FQNEAQ (reference sequence). Trimming took 5 bases from V and 3 from J; bases not matched to a gene: 6. This CDR3 spans 14 amino acids. CDR3 loop: CASSGGGVEETQYF. CDR3 DNA sequence: TGTGCCAGCAGCGGCGGGGGAGTAGAAGAGACCCAGTACTTC.

This clonotype has only a few counts. The CDR3 DNA reads TGTGCCAGCAGCTTTCCTAGCGGGGGACTGAACAATGAGCAGTTCTTC. This gives the protein CASSFPSGGLNNEQFF. J is TRBJ2-1 and V is TRBV5-4; 10 bases are shared with TRBD2. CDR1 is SGHNT, CDR2 YYREEE, per germline (reference sequence). Trimming at V came to 2 bases and at J to 5 bases, leaving 7 bases not matched to a gene. This CDR3 region has 16 residues.

The table lists this clonotype with a few counts. The chain joins TRBV27 to TRBJ1-1; TRBD1 matches at 11 bases. There are 14 residues in the CDR3. The ends lost 6 bases at V and 12 bases at J; junction bases unmatched: 12. Germline V gene lookup returns CDR1 MNHEY and CDR2 SMNVEV (reference sequence). CDR3 nucleotides: TGTGCCAGCAGCCGGACAGGGGGCCTCGGGGTGCCTTTCTTT. This encodes CASSRTGGLGVPFF.

J is TRBJ1-2 and V is TRBV5-1, with a tentative D call TRBD1 (5 bases). Germline CDR1 and CDR2: SGHRS and YFSETQ. The CDR3 has 15 residues. V was trimmed by 0 bases and J by 4 bases, leaving 13 bases between them. This chain's CDR3 is CASSLDYRGGYGYTF. The CDR3 DNA reads as TGCGCCAGCAGCTTGGACTATCGGGGCGGCTATGGCTACACCTTC.

A note on this clonotype: This could be a read error, since a much larger clone is one nucleotide away. The chain uses TRBV7-6 and TRBJ2-7; D gene unclear. Germline V CDR1 and CDR2: SGHVS, FNYEAQ. The CDR3 extends over 13 amino acids. The CDR3 is CPSTPGPNYEQYF. Here the CDR3 DNA reads TGTCCCAGCACCCCGGGCCCTAACTACGAGCAGTACTTC.

The CDR3 loop is CASSRRDTQYF. The DNA of the CDR3 is TGTGCCAGCAGCCGAAGAGATACGCAGTATTTT. V and J are TRBV3-1 and TRBJ2-3; no clear D. CDR3 length: 11 amino acids. Germline loops: CDR1 LGHDT, CDR2 YNNKEL (reference sequence). Deletions cut 4 bases from V and 5 bases from J, with 4 bases between.

As for this clonotype: A much bigger clone sits one base away, suggesting this may be a read error. The CDR3 coding sequence is TGTGCCAGCAGCTTAGATGTGAGGGGGGATACGCAGTATTTT. Translation: CASSLDVRGDTQYF. The chain uses TRBV7-2 and TRBJ2-3; perhaps TRBD1 as D (6 bases). CDR1 is SGHTA, CDR2 FQGNSA, per germline. V was pared by 1 base and J by 6 bases, with 11 bases between. This CDR3 has 14 residues.

This clonotype came up many times. This rearrangement joins TRBV12-3 or TRBV12-4 to TRBJ2-2, with 7 bases fitting TRBD2. The CDR3 runs to 15 residues. With 6 bases clipped from V and 4 bases from J, the junction kept 8 bases outside the gene matches. In nucleotides, the CDR3 is TGTGCCAGCAGCGGGGTGGGAGGGCCCACCGGGGAGCTGTTTTTT. Translation gives CASSGVGGPTGELFF.

This clonotype was detected only a few times. The chain is built from TRBV20-1 and TRBJ2-1, with D possibly TRBD2 on 6 matching bases. Per the germline V gene, CDR1 is DFQATT and CDR2 is SNEGSKA (reference sequence). Trimming took off 5 bases at V and 1 base at J, with 12 bases between the two ends. The CDR3 is 14 residues long. The CDR3 is CSALLAQSYNEQFF. In DNA form, the CDR3 reads TGCAGTGCTCTTCTAGCGCAGTCCTACAATGAGCAGTTCTTC.

The chain employs TRBV10-3 and TRBJ1-1; D not certain. Between the trimmed V and J ends, which lost 7 bases and 4 bases, there was a span of 13 bases. CDR1 ENHRY and CDR2 SYGVKD come from the germline V gene. This CDR3 is built from 13 residues. The CDR3 region has the DNA TGTGCCATCAACTTTAACGGAGCCACTGAAGCTTTCTTT. It is translated as CAINFNGATEAFF.

The genes are TRBV28 and TRBJ2-2; D remains unclear. Trimming left V 3 bases short and J 4 bases short, with 12 bases between. The CDR3 runs to 15 residues. The V gene's germline CDR1 is MDHEN and CDR2 SYDVKM. CDR3 protein: CASSFSGSLTGELFF. As DNA, the CDR3 is TGTGCCAGCAGTTTCTCCGGCAGCCTCACCGGGGAGCTGTTTTTT.

Many counts were recorded for this clonotype. The chain carries TRBV7-2 and TRBJ2-5; 10 bases align to TRBD1. With V trimmed by 5 bases and J by 5 bases, 17 bases remained unmatched. The CDR3 length is 18 residues. Germline V gene data show CDR1 as SGHTA and CDR2 as FQGNSA. The CDR3 region has the DNA TGTGCCAGCAGCCTCCGTCCCGGGACAGGGGTTAGTTTGGAGACCCAGTACTTC. Translating it yields CASSLRPGTGVSLETQYF.

This sequence joins TRBV12-3 or TRBV12-4 and TRBJ2-1; 9 bases align to TRBD2. This CDR3 has 15 amino acids. The V and J ends lost 2 bases and 4 bases, in that order; junction bases with no gene match: 3. CDR3 coding DNA: TGTGCCAGCAGTTTACGACTAGCGGCTTACAATGAGCAGTTCTTC. Residues: CASSLRLAAYNEQFF.

This clonotype has more than one count but fewer than ten. Its ends do not fully match the called genes, so a read error is possible. This chain uses TRBV7-9 with TRBJ2-5, with D hard to call. The CDR3 totals 13 residues. The germline V gene has CDR1 SEHNR and CDR2 FQNEAQ (reference sequence). DNA of the CDR3: TGTGCCAGCAGCTTAGGGTCCCAAGCGACCCAGTACTTC. It codes for CASSLGSQATQYF. Looking up the rest from reference TRBV7-9 and TRBJ2-5 gives the full variable domain: DTGVSQNPRHKITKRGQNVTFRCDPISEHNRLYWYRQTLGQGPEFLTYFQNEAQLEKSRLLSDRFSAERPKGSFSTLEIQRTEQGDSAMYLCASSLGSQATQYFGPGTRLLVL.

The chain uses TRBV6-5 and TRBJ2-3; 8 bases agree with TRBD1. The CDR3 runs to 17 residues. Trimming removed 2 bases from V and 3 bases from J; junction bases left unmatched: 10. Germline CDR1 reads MNHEY; CDR2 reads SVGAGI. The CDR3 DNA reads as TGTGCCAGCAGTTACGACAGGGGAAGCGGAGGTACAGATACGCAGTATTTT. Protein: CASSYDRGSGGTDTQYF.

The table lists this clonotype with many counts. V usage is TRBV6-5 and J usage is TRBJ1-5; possibly TRBD1 for D (5 bases). With 0 bases removed from V and 0 bases from J, the gap between germline ends came to 6 bases. The V gene's germline CDR1 is MNHEY and CDR2 SVGAGI. The CDR3 extends over 15 amino acids. The CDR3: CASSYSGDSNQPQHF. In DNA, the CDR3 is TGTGCCAGCAGTTACTCGGGGGATAGCAATCAGCCCCAGCATTTT.

In this sample, this clonotype turned up many times. The chain carries TRBV7-3 and TRBJ2-1; TRBD1 or TRBD2 may be the D gene (5 bases each). Germline V gives CDR1 SGHTA, CDR2 FQGTGA. The V end was cut by 5 bases, the J end by 8 bases, with 13 bases between. The CDR3 covers 13 residues. Here the CDR3 reads CASSLDPGHEQFF. CDR3 nucleotides: TGTGCCAGCAGCCTGGACCCGGGGCATGAGCAGTTCTTC.